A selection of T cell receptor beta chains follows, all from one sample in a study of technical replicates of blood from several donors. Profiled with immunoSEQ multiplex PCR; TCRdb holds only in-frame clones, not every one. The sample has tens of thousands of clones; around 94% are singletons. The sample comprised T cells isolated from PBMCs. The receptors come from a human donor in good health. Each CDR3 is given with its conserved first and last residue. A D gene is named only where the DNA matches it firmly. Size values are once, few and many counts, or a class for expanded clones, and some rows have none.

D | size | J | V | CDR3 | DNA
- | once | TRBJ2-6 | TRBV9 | CASSVAAGANVLTF | TGTGCCAGCAGCGTAGCTGCTGGGGCCAACGTCCTGACTTTC
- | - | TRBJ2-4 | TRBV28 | CASSFKLAKNIQYF | TGTGCCAGCAGTTTTAAACTAGCCAAAAACATTCAGTACTTC
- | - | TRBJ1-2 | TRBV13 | CASSLGTGKYGYTF | TGTGCCAGCAGCTTAGGTACAGGGAAGTATGGCTACACCTTC
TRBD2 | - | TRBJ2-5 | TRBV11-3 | CASSARLAGGLGVEETQYF | TGTGCCAGCAGCGCCCGACTAGCGGGGGGGCTAGGGGTTGAGGAGACCCAGTACTTC
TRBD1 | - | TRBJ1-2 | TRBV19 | CASSAGTGQWFYTF | TGTGCCAGTAGTGCCGGGACAGGTCAGTGGTTCTACACCTTC
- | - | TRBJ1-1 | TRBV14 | CASSQESGFTEAFF | TGTGCCAGCAGCCAAGAGTCGGGGTTCACTGAAGCTTTCTTT
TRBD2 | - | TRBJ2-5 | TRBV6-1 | CASSAEAGGGKTQYF | TGTGCCAGCAGTGCAGAGGCGGGAGGCGGGAAGACCCAGTACTTC
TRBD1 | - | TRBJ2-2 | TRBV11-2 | CASTLSWTGTGELFF | TGTGCCAGCACCCTAAGTTGGACAGGCACCGGGGAGCTGTTTTTT
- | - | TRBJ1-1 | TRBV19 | CASNQLDRLNTEAFF | TGTGCCAGTAACCAATTAGACAGACTGAACACTGAAGCTTTCTTT
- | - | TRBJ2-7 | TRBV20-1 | CSASQSYEQYF | TGCAGTGCTTCACAGTCCTACGAGCAGTACTTC
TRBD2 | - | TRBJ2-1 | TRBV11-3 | CASSPSPGLAGSNEQFF | TGTGCCAGCAGCCCTTCCCCGGGACTAGCCGGCTCCAATGAGCAGTTCTTC
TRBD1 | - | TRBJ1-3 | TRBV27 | CASRSTGGEGNTIYF | TGTGCCAGCAGATCGACAGGGGGCGAGGGAAACACCATATATTTT
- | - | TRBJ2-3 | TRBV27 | CASSFIGRGTDTQYF | TGTGCCAGCAGTTTCATAGGCAGGGGCACAGATACGCAGTATTTT
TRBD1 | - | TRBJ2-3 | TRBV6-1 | CATLRRQGGDTQYF | TGTGCCACCCTTCGGCGACAGGGGGGGGATACGCAGTATTTT
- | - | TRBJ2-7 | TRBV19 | CASIWQSYEQYF | TGTGCCAGTATATGGCAGTCCTACGAGCAGTACTTC
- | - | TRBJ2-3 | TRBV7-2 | CASSFVWAGTDTQYF | TGTGCCAGCAGCTTCGTTTGGGCAGGCACAGATACGCAGTATTTT
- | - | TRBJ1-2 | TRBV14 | CASSKVKGIGGYTF | TGTGCCAGCAGCAAAGTAAAGGGGATTGGTGGCTACACCTTC
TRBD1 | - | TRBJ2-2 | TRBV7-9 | CASRPTGGVTGELFF | TGTGCCAGCAGACCCACAGGGGGAGTAACCGGGGAGCTGTTTTTT
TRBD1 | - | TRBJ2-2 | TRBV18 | CASSDSGTGRAGELFF | TGTGCCAGCTCAGATTCCGGGACAGGGAGAGCCGGGGAGCTGTTTTTT
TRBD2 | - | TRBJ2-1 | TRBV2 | CAALGTSLYEQFF | TGTGCCGCATTAGGGACTAGTCTATATGAGCAGTTCTTC
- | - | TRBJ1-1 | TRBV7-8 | CASSYRQKNTEAFF | TGTGCCAGCAGCTACCGACAGAAGAACACTGAAGCTTTCTTT
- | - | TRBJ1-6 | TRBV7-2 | CASSPLPGYNSPLHF | TGTGCCAGCAGCCCCTTGCCAGGGTACAATTCACCCCTCCACTTT
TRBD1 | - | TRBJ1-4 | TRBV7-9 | CASSTRQGIGEKLFF | TGTGCCAGCAGCACTCGACAGGGGATAGGGGAAAAACTGTTTTTT
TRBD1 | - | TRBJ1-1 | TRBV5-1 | CASSYRGGNTEAFF | TGCGCCAGCAGCTACAGGGGGGGAAACACTGAAGCTTTCTTT
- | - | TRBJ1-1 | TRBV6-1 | CASSEAPGTAKEAFF | TGTGCCAGCAGTGAGGCGCCGGGAACAGCCAAAGAAGCTTTCTTT
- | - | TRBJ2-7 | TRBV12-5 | CASGPQTYEQYF | TGTGCTAGTGGTCCGCAGACCTACGAGCAGTACTTC
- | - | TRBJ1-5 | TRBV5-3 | CARSEGQPQHF | TGTGCCAGAAGCGAGGGCCAGCCCCAGCATTTT
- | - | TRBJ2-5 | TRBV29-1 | CSVEGQGETQYF | TGCAGCGTTGAAGGGCAGGGGGAGACCCAGTACTTC
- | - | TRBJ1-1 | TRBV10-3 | CAISTSTVTNTEAFF | TGTGCCATCAGTACATCGACAGTGACGAACACTGAAGCTTTCTTT